This T cell receptor beta chain is drawn from a study of cytomegalovirus exposure and HLA in healthy donors. Study-level points and caveats: Later work found that TCR association rates differed between HLA loci; DRB1 had the most and HLA-C the fewest. Later work showed greater clonal expansion in HLA-associated TCR beta chains than in equally common others.

The PCR was carried out with 60 Vbeta primers and 13 Jbeta primers. The method was immunoSEQ multiplex PCR; TCRdb's version includes in-frame clones alone and lacks a portion of them. The sample includes some 98,000 clones, approximately 76% of them seen just once. In this sample, this clone turned up once. The target antigen is unknown. The receptor comes from a man in his forties in good health and CMV-seronegative. The material sequenced was PBMCs.

The CDR3 coding sequence is TGCGCCAGTGCCGGGGATTTCAACACTGAAGCTTTCTTT. It codes for CASAGDFNTEAFF. The rearrangement links TRBV5-1 to TRBJ1-1; D gene ambiguous. This CDR3 comprises 13 residues. Per the germline V gene, CDR1 is SGHRS and CDR2 is YFSETQ. Trimming left V 8 bases short and J 2 bases short, with 13 bases between.